This TCR beta chain was identified during a study of T cells in Graves' hyperthyroidism and ophthalmopathy. Study-level results: Most thyroid clonotypes expanded above 0.001 were also detected in blood. Ophthalmopathy cases were set apart from stable hyperthyroidism by a 13 V-J model. Model-based prediction identified ophthalmopathy a median approximately 6.2 months prior to its onset.

Diagnosis relied on clinical symptoms, serum thyroxine and TRAb, thyroid ultrasound and orbital computed tomography. Looked up from germline, CDR1 is SGHRS and CDR2 is YFSETQ. This CDR3 comprises 15 residues. Regions amplified from RNA transcripts were the TCR beta CDR3 regions. An initial round of RT-PCR targeting the TCR CDR3 relied on the HTBI primer set. Each CDR3 protein gets one entry after TCRdb re-called the multiplex PCR reads with MiXCR. The sample has 600,000 to 700,000 distinct CDR3 sequences; roughly 45% are singletons. Many counts were recorded for this clonotype. The antigen is undetermined. Mismatch with germline at one junction end may stem from a read error.

The rearrangement links TRBV5-1 to TRBJ1-3; no clear D gene. Input material: peripheral blood or thyroid tissue (not recorded which). The clonotype was recovered from an adult man with Graves' disease, either hyperthyroidism or ophthalmopathy (not recorded which). The CDR3 DNA follows: TGTGCCAGCAGCTTAGCTGGGAGCTCTGGAAACACCATATATTTT. Its translation is CASSLAGSSGNTIYF.